Listed here is a single T cell receptor (beta chain). Its antigen is unidentified. With 60 Vbeta and 13 Jbeta primers, the PCR was carried out. Sequencing used immunoSEQ multiplex PCR; TCRdb keeps in-frame clones, though not all of them. In the table there are some 88,000 clones, 70% to 75% of which are singletons. The record originates from a study of cytomegalovirus exposure and HLA in healthy donors. Broader study findings: Later analysis identified a missense DCLRE1C variant that was linked to TCR beta V- and J-gene trimming.

Trimming removed 8 bases from V and 4 bases from J; junction bases left unmatched: 8. This CDR3 contains 14 residues. Germline CDR1 MNHNS, CDR2 SASEGT. The sequencing input was PBMCs. The source of this sequence is a woman between 18 and 29 years old in good health and CMV-seropositive. This chain links TRBV6-1 with TRBJ2-7; TRBD2 aligns across 10 bases. The CDR3 region is CASDSGGAGYEQYF. The CDR3 bases are TGTGCCAGCGACAGCGGGGGGGCCGGGTACGAGCAGTACTTC.